Listed below are T cell receptor beta chains from one sample, sequenced in a study of blood T cell repertoires in COVID-19. Clones were read by immunoSEQ multiplex PCR, and TCRdb kept only the in-frame ones, dropping some. The sample yields a few hundred thousand clones, 86% seen once. What was sequenced was PBMCs or T cells enriched from blood (not recorded which). The receptors derive from a woman between 40 and 55 years old with acute COVID-19. Both conserved end residues are part of each CDR3. The D gene is left open where the match is weak. Rows give clone size only sometimes, using once, few, many, or a class for an expanded clone.

>13|TRBJ1-5|TRBV6-1|TRBD1|.
CASCDRGIQPQHF
TGTGCCAGCTGTGACAGGGGAATTCAGCCCCAGCATTTT
>15|TRBJ2-3|TRBV5-1|TRBD2|.
CASSLGGGGPNTQYF
TGCGCCAGCAGCTTGGGTGGGGGAGGGCCTAATACGCAGTATTTT
>13|TRBJ2-3|TRBV12-3/TRBV12-4|.|few
CASTVAGTDTQYF
TGTGCCAGCACGGTGGCGGGAACAGATACGCAGTATTTT
>13|TRBJ2-7|TRBV28|.|.
CASSFTSIDEQYF
TGTGCCAGCAGTTTCACTAGCATCGACGAGCAGTACTTC
>15|TRBJ1-3|TRBV3-1/TRBV3-2|.|.
CASSQPGQGGNTIYF
TGTGCCAGCAGCCAGCCGGGGCAGGGGGGAAACACCATATATTTT
>14|TRBJ2-7|TRBV27|.|few
CASSFGVDLYEQYF
TGTGCCAGCAGTTTCGGGGTAGATCTCTACGAGCAGTACTTC
>14|TRBJ2-5|TRBV6-2/TRBV6-3|.|.
CASRLTVYQETQYF
TGTGCCAGCCGCCTAACAGTGTACCAAGAGACCCAGTACTTC
>15|TRBJ1-2|TRBV6-2/TRBV6-3|.|.
CASSLQGLGNYGYTF
TGTGCCAGCAGTCTACAGGGTTTGGGGAACTATGGCTACACCTTC
>16|TRBJ2-1|TRBV11-2|TRBD2|.
CASSSPGLANYNEQFF
TGTGCCAGCAGTTCTCCGGGACTAGCTAACTACAATGAGCAGTTCTTC
>13|TRBJ1-5|TRBV19|TRBD1|.
CASRDRTYQPQHF
TGTGCCAGTAGGGACAGGACCTATCAGCCCCAGCATTTT
>16|TRBJ2-1|TRBV14|TRBD1|.
CASSQTAGTAYNEQFF
TGTGCCAGCAGCCAAACCGCCGGGACAGCCTACAATGAGCAGTTCTTC
>15|TRBJ1-2|TRBV18|.|once
CASSLPGKYRSSATF
TGTGCCAGCTCATTACCGGGGAAATACCGATCTTCAGCCACCTTC
>15|TRBJ1-6|TRBV19|TRBD1|many
CASRTGGGQGSPLHF
TGTGCCAGTAGAACAGGGGGCGGCCAGGGTTCACCCCTCCACTTT
>12|TRBJ1-2|TRBV2|.|.
CASSAGVGGYTF
TGTGCCAGCAGTGCGGGAGTAGGTGGCTACACCTTT
>16|TRBJ2-7|TRBV6-5|TRBD2|.
CASSYIAGDSSYEQYF
TGTGCCAGCAGTTACATAGCGGGAGACTCTTCCTACGAGCAGTACTTC
>13|TRBJ2-2|TRBV2|TRBD2|.
CASRREGLGELFF
TGTGCCAGCAGACGGGAGGGCCTAGGGGAGCTGTTTTTT
>16|TRBJ2-1|TRBV5-8|TRBD2|.
CASRKYSGGIFNEQFF
TGTGCCAGCAGGAAATATAGCGGGGGAATTTTCAATGAGCAGTTCTTC
>13|TRBJ2-7|TRBV28|.|.
CASSLDSSYEQYF
TGTGCCAGCAGCCTGGACAGCTCCTACGAGCAGTACTTC
>14|TRBJ1-5|TRBV27|.|.
CASGGGPGNQPQHF
TGTGCCAGCGGTGGAGGTCCTGGCAATCAGCCCCAGCATTTT